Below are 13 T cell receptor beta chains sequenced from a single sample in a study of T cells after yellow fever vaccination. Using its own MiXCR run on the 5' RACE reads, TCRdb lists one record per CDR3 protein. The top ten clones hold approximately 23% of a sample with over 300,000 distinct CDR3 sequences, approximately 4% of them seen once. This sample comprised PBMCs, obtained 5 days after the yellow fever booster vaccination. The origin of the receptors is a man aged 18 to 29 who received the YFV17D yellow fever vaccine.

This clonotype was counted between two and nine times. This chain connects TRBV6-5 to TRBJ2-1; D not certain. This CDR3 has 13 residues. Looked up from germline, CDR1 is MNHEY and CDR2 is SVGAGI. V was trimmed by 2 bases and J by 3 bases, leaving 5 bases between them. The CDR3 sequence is CASSYRNYNEQFF. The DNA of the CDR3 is TGTGCCAGCAGTTACCGGAACTACAATGAGCAGTTCTTC.

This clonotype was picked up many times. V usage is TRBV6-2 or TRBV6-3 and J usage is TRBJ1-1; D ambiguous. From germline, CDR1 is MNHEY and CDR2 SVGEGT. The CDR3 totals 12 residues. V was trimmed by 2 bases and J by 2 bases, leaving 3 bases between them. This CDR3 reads CASSYRNTEAFF. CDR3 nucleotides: TGTGCCAGCAGTTACAGAAACACTGAAGCTTTCTTT.

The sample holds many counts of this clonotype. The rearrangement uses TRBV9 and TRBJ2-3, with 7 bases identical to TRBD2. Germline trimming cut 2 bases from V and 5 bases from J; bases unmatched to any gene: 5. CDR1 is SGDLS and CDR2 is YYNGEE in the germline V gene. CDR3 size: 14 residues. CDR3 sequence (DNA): TGTGCCAGCAGCGTTGGGGGGGGAGGAGATACGCAGTATTTT. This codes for CASSVGGGGDTQYF. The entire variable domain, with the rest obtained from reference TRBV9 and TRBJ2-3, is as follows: DSGVTQTPKHLITATGQRVTLRCSPRSGDLSVYWYQQSLDQGLQFLIQYYNGEERAKGNILERFSAQQFPDLHSELNLSSLELGDSALYFCASSVGGGGDTQYFGPGTRLTVL.

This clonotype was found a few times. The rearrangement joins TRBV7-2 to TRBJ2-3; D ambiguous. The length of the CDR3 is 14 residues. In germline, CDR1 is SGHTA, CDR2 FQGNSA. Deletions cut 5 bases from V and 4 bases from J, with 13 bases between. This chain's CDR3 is CASSPSDPSDTQYF. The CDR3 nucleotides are TGTGCCAGCAGCCCCTCCGACCCATCAGATACGCAGTATTTT.

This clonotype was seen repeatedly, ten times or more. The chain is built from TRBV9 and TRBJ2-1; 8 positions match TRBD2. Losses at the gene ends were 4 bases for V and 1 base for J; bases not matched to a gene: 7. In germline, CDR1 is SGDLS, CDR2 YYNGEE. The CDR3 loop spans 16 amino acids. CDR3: CASSPSGGLSYNEQFF. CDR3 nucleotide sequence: TGTGCCAGCAGCCCCAGCGGGGGCCTATCCTACAATGAGCAGTTCTTC.

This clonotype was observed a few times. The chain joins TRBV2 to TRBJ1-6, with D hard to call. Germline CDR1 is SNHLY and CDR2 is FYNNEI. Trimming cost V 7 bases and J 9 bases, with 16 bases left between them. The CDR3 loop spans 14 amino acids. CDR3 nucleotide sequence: TGTGCCAGCAACGAGTTCTTGCGGGGTTCACCCCTCCACTTT. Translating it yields CASNEFLRGSPLHF.

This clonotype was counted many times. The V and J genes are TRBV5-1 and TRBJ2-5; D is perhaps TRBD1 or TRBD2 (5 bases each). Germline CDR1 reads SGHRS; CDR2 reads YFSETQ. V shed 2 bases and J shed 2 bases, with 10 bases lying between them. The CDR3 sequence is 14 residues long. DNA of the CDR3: TGCGCCAGCAGCTTAGACAGCGGACAAGAGACCCAGTACTTC. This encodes CASSLDSGQETQYF.

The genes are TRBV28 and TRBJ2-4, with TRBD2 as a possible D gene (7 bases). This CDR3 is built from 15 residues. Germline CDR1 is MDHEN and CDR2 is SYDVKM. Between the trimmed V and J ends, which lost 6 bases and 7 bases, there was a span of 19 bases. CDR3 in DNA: TGTGCCAGCAGCTCCACTCGGGGGGCAGCGAACATTCAGTACTTC. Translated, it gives CASSSTRGAANIQYF.

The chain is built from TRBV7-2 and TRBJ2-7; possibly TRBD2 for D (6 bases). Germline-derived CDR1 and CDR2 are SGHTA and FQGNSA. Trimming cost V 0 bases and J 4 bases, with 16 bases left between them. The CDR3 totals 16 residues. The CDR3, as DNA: TGTGCCAGCAGCTTAGCTGCGGGGTTATTGACATACGAGCAGTACGTC. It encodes CASSLAAGLLTYEQYV.

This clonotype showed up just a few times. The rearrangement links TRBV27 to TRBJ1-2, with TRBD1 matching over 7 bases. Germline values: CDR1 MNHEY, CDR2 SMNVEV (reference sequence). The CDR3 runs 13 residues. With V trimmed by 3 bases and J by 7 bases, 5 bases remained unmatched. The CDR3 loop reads CASSFTGVGGYTF. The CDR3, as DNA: TGTGCCAGCAGTTTTACAGGGGTTGGTGGCTACACCTTC.

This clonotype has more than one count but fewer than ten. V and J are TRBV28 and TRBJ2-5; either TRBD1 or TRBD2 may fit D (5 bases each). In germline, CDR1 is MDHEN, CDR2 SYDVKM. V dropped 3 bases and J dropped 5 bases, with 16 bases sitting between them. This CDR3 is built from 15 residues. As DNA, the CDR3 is TGTGCCAGCAGTTTTCCTTCGAGGGGAGCTGAGACCCAGTACTTC. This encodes CASSFPSRGAETQYF.

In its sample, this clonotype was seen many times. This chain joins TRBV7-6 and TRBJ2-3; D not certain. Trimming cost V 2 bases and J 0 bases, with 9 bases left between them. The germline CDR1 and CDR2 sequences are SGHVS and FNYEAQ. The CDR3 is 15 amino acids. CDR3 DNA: TGTGCCAGCAGCTTACGGCAAGACAGCACAGATACGCAGTATTTT. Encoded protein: CASSLRQDSTDTQYF.

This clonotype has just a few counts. CDR3 sequence reads: CASSDSVHRNTEAFF. CDR3 sequence (DNA): TGCGCCAGCAGTGACTCCGTTCACCGCAACACTGAAGCTTTCTTT. The chain carries TRBV10-1 and TRBJ1-1; D unclear. Trimming left V 3 bases short and J 2 bases short, with 13 bases between. Germline CDR1 reads WNHNN; CDR2 reads SYGVQD (reference sequence). The CDR3 has 15 residues.